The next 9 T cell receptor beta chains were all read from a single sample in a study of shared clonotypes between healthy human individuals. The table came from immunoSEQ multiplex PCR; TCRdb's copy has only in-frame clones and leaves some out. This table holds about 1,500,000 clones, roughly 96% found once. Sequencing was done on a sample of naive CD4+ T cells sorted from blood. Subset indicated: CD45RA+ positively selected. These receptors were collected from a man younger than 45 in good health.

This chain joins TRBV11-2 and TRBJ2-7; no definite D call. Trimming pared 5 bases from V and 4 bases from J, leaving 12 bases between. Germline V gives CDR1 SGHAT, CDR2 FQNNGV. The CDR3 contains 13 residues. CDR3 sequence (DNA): TGTGCCAGCAGCCCACCGTCGGGTTACGAGCAGTACTTC. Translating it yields CASSPPSGYEQYF.

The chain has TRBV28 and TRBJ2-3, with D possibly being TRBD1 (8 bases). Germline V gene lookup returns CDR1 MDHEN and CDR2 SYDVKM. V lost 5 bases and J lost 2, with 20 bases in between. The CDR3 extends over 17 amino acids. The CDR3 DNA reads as TGTGCCAGCAGTCACAGGGGGGGGAATCCTTCCACAGATACGCAGTATTTT. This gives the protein CASSHRGGNPSTDTQYF.

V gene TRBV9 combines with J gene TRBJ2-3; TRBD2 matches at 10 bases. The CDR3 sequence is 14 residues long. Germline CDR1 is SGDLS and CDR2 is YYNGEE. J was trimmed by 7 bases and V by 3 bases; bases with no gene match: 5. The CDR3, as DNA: TGTGCCAGCAGCGGTCAGCGGGAGGGTTATACGCAGTATTTT. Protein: CASSGQREGYTQYF.

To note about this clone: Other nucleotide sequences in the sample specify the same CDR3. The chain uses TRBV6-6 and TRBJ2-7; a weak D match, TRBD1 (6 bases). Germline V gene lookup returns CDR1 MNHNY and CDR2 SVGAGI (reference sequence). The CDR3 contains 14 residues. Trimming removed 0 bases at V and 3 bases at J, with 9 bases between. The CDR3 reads CASSYSGQIYEQYF. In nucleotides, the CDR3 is TGTGCCAGCAGTTACTCGGGACAAATCTACGAGCAGTACTTC.

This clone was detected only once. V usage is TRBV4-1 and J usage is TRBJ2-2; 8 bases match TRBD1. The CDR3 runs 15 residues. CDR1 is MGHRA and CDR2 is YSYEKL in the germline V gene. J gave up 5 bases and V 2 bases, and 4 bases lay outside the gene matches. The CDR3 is CASSQRDRSTGELFF. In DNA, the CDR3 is TGCGCCAGCAGCCAACGGGACAGGTCAACCGGGGAGCTGTTTTTT.

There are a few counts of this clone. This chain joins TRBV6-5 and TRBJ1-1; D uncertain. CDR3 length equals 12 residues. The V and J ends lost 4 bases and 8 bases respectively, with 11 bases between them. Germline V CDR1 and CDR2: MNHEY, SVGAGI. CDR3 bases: TGTGCCAGCAGTTTCTCGGGAGGGGAAGCTTTCTTT. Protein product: CASSFSGGEAFF.

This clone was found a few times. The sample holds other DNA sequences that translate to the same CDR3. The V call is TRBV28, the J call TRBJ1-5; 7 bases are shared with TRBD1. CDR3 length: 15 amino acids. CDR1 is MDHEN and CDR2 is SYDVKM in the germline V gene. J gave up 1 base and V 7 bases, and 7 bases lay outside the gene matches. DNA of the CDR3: TGTGCCAGCACCTGGACAGGAGGAAGCAATCAGCCCCAGCATTTT. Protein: CASTWTGGSNQPQHF.

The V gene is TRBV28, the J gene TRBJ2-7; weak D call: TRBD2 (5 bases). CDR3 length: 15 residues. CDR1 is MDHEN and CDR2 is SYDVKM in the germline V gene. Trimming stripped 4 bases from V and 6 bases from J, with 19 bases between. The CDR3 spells CASSSAGPPRVEQYF. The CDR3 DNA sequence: TGTGCCAGCAGTTCTGCTGGACCCCCGAGGGTCGAGCAGTACTTC. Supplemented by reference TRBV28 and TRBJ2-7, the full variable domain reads DVKVTQSSRYLVKRTGEKVFLECVQDMDHENMFWYRQDPGLGLRLIYFSYDVKMKEKGDIPEGYSVSREKKERFSLILESASTNQTSMYLCASSSAGPPRVEQYFGPGTRLTVT.

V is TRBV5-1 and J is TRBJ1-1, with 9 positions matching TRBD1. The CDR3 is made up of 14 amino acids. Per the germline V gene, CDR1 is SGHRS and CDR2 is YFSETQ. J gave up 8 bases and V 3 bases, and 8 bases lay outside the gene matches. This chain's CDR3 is CASSSGQGGAEAFF. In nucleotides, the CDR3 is TGCGCCAGCAGCTCGGGACAGGGTGGGGCGGAAGCTTTCTTT.